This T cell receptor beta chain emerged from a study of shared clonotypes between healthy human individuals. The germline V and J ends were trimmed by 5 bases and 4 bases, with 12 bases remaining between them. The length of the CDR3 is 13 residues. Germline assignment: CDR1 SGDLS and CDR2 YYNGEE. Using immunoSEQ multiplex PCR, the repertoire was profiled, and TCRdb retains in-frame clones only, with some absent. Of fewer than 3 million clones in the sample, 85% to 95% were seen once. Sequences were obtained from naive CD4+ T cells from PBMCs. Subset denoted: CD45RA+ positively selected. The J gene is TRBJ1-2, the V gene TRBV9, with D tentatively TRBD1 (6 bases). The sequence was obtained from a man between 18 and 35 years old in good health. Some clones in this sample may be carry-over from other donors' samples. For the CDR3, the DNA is TGTGCCAGCAGGGGGACATCCCGCTATGGCTACACCTTC. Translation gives CASRGTSRYGYTF. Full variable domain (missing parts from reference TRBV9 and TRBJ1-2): DSGVTQTPKHLITATGQRVTLRCSPRSGDLSVYWYQQSLDQGLQFLIQYYNGEERAKGNILERFSAQQFPDLHSELNLSSLELGDSALYFCASRGTSRYGYTFGSGTRLTVV.